This entry lists 22 T cell receptor beta chains sequenced from one sample in a study of technical replicates of blood from a handful of donors. The data were produced by immunoSEQ multiplex PCR, yet TCRdb's version contains in-frame clones alone and is incomplete. In the table there are some 80,000 clones, approximately 96% of which are singletons. Sequencing was performed on T cells isolated from PBMCs. The receptors come from a human donor in good health.

The chain joins TRBV5-1 to TRBJ2-3; D perhaps matches TRBD2 (6 bases). Trimming cost V 4 bases and J 6 bases, with 12 bases left between them. Germline V CDR1 and CDR2: SGHRS, YFSETQ. CDR3 length equals 13 residues. The CDR3 region has the DNA TGCGCCAGCAGCATTAGTGGGAGGGATACGCAGTATTTT. It translates to CASSISGRDTQYF.

The chain joins TRBV19 to TRBJ1-4; a possible D gene is TRBD1 (6 bases). Germline V gene sequence: CDR1 LNHDA, CDR2 SQIVND (reference sequence). The CDR3 totals 14 residues. Trimming took off 5 bases at V and 15 bases at J, with 22 bases between the two ends. CDR3 sequence reads: CASSRGTGLRFVFF. As DNA, the CDR3 is TGTGCCAGTAGTCGGGGAACAGGGTTACGTTTTGTGTTTTTT.

The chain joins TRBV5-1 to TRBJ2-5, with TRBD1 identical over 9 bases. The CDR3 is 15 residues long. V lost 4 bases to trimming and J lost 5 bases; unmatched junction nucleotides: 9. Germline CDR1 SGHRS, CDR2 YFSETQ. The CDR3 is CASSPTDRGGETQYF. DNA for the CDR3: TGCGCCAGCAGCCCGACCGACAGGGGGGGGGAGACCCAGTACTTC.

V and J are TRBV5-6 and TRBJ2-7; the match to TRBD2 covers 7 bases. Germline CDR1 and CDR2: SGHDT and YYEEEE. Unmatched junction bases numbered 19, after V lost 0 bases and J lost 4 bases. The CDR3 consists of 19 residues. CDR3 DNA: TGTGCCAGCAGCTTGGCCTTCATTATTGCGGGAGAAGGTGAATACGAGCAGTACTTC. It is translated as CASSLAFIIAGEGEYEQYF.

The chain uses TRBV28 and TRBJ1-3; D remains unclear. In germline, CDR1 is MDHEN, CDR2 SYDVKM. Trimming pared 1 base from V and 4 bases from J, leaving 2 bases between. This CDR3 has 12 amino acids. The CDR3, as DNA: TGTGCCAGCAGTTTATCGGGAAACACCATATATTTT. It translates to CASSLSGNTIYF.

This sequence joins TRBV9 and TRBJ2-2; TRBD2 might be the D (6 bases). V lost 0 bases to trimming and J lost 0 bases, with 27 bases between them. CDR3 length: 22 residues. The germline V gene has CDR1 SGDLS and CDR2 YYNGEE. The CDR3 is CASSVATGVLLARDTNTGELFF. CDR3 bases: TGTGCCAGCAGCGTAGCTACTGGGGTCTTGCTAGCGCGAGATACGAACACCGGGGAGCTGTTTTTT.

The chain uses TRBV7-9 and TRBJ2-5; D perhaps matches TRBD2 (5 bases). Trimming pared 4 bases from V and 0 bases from J, leaving 9 bases between. The germline V gene encodes CDR1 SEHNR and CDR2 FQNEAQ (reference sequence). CDR3 length: 14 amino acids. CDR3 sequence reads: CASSSPDYQETQYF. CDR3 DNA sequence: TGTGCCAGCAGCTCGCCGGACTACCAAGAGACCCAGTACTTC.

V gene TRBV5-5 combines with J gene TRBJ2-7; TRBD1 is a possible D gene (6 bases). Germline V CDR1 and CDR2: SGHKS, YYEKEE (reference sequence). V shed 4 bases and J shed 0 bases, with 8 bases lying between them. CDR3 length equals 13 residues. The DNA for the CDR3 is TGTGCCAGCAGCAAGGACAGCTCCTACGAGCAGTACTTC. This encodes CASSKDSSYEQYF.

The V call is TRBV5-5, the J call TRBJ1-1; the match to TRBD1 covers 7 bases. V lost 5 bases, J lost 1 base, and 8 bases stayed unmatched. This CDR3 is 15 amino acids long. The germline CDR1 and CDR2 sequences are SGHKS and YYEKEE (reference sequence). The CDR3 nucleotides read TGTGCCAGCAGTTCAACAGGGGTCCAGAACACTGAAGCTTTCTTT. It specifies CASSSTGVQNTEAFF.

This chain uses TRBV6-6 with TRBJ2-1; D is undetermined. This CDR3 comprises 13 residues. V dropped 5 bases and J dropped 8 bases, with 13 bases sitting between them. Germline CDR1 and CDR2: MNHNY and SVGAGI (reference sequence). The CDR3 DNA is TGTGCCAGCAGTACCTTGGGCGTCTATGAGCAGTTCTTC. Translation: CASSTLGVYEQFF.

The chain recombines TRBV9 with TRBJ1-1; possible D gene TRBD1, 6 bases. This CDR3 has 14 residues. Germline CDR1 and CDR2: SGDLS and YYNGEE. Trimming cost V 6 bases and J 1 base, with 13 bases left between them. The CDR3 region is CASTSTGANTEAFF. DNA for the CDR3: TGTGCCAGCACTTCGACAGGAGCGAACACTGAAGCTTTCTTT.

CDR3 protein: CASSPLGEETQYF. CDR3 bases: TGTGCCAGCAGCCCCCTAGGGGAAGAGACCCAGTACTTC. V gene TRBV7-3 combines with J gene TRBJ2-5, with D perhaps TRBD1 (5 bases). Germline CDR1 reads SGHTA; CDR2 reads FQGTGA. V shed 5 bases and J shed 3 bases, with 10 bases lying between them. This CDR3 is 13 amino acids long.

The V call is TRBV5-6, the J call TRBJ2-7; no firm D call. The CDR3 contains 11 residues. V was cut by 4 bases and J by 2 bases, with 4 bases left in between. Germline values: CDR1 SGHDT, CDR2 YYEEEE. The CDR3 DNA reads TGTGCCAGCAGCCTACCCTACGAGCAGTACTTC. Amino acids: CASSLPYEQYF.

The V call is TRBV6-1, the J call TRBJ2-7; the D is unclear. Germline CDR1 MNHNS, CDR2 SASEGT. V was cut by 11 bases and J by 0 bases, with 14 bases left in between. This CDR3 spans 13 amino acids. CDR3 amino acids: CASGVKISYEQYF. CDR3 sequence (DNA): TGTGCCTCCGGAGTAAAGATCTCCTACGAGCAGTACTTC.

The chain combines TRBV27 with TRBJ1-1; D is possibly TRBD1 (5 bases). This CDR3 is built from 16 residues. V was trimmed by 6 bases and J by 0 bases, leaving 17 bases between them. Germline loops: CDR1 MNHEY, CDR2 SMNVEV (reference sequence). DNA for the CDR3: TGTGCCAGCAGACTCGACAGTGCCTTGATGAACACTGAAGCTTTCTTT. Translation gives CASRLDSALMNTEAFF.

Only one count was recorded for this clone. The V call is TRBV5-1, the J call TRBJ2-7, with 8 nucleotides matching TRBD2. This CDR3 comprises 15 residues. Per germline, CDR1 SGHRS and CDR2 YFSETQ. V shed 4 bases, J shed 3 bases, and the junction held 9 bases outside the gene matches. The DNA for the CDR3 is TGCGCCAGCAGCCCCCTGAGCGGGAGTGACTACGAGCAGTACTTC. This gives the protein CASSPLSGSDYEQYF.

The J gene is TRBJ2-3, the V gene TRBV6-1; 10 positions match TRBD2. The V gene end was trimmed by 7 bases and the J gene end by 8 bases; junction bases not matched to a gene: 9. Germline-derived CDR1 and CDR2 are MNHNS and SASEGT. This CDR3 spans 14 amino acids. CDR3 sequence reads: CASILAGAYGTQYF. The CDR3 region has the DNA TGTGCCAGCATTCTAGCGGGGGCCTACGGTACGCAGTATTTT.

Note on this clone: One junction end disagrees with the germline gene, perhaps due to a read error. V is TRBV6-1 and J is TRBJ2-1, with 13 bases that match TRBD2. The CDR3 length is 16 residues. Looked up from germline, CDR1 is MNHNS and CDR2 is SASEGT. CDR3 in DNA: TGTGCCAGCAGGGAAGGACTAGCGGGGGCCTACAATGAGCAGTTCTTC. It is translated as CASREGLAGAYNEQFF.

The V gene is TRBV5-1, the J gene TRBJ2-7, with D tentatively TRBD2 (6 bases). Germline lookup yields CDR1 SGHRS and CDR2 YFSETQ. V was clipped by 0 bases and J by 6 bases, with 16 bases between them. The CDR3 consists of 15 residues. The CDR3 reads CASSLAGVRLAEQYF. CDR3 nucleotides: TGCGCCAGCAGCTTGGCGGGGGTGAGGTTGGCCGAGCAGTACTTC.

V gene TRBV28 combines with J gene TRBJ2-7, with D possibly TRBD2 on 6 matching bases. Trimming took 8 bases from V and 3 from J, leaving 20 bases between them. The CDR3 has 15 residues. CDR1 and CDR2 (germline): MDHEN, SYDVKM. The chain's CDR3 is CASGGRGKLLYEQYF. CDR3 coding DNA: TGTGCCAGCGGTGGACGGGGGAAACTACTCTACGAGCAGTACTTC. Based on the CDR3 plus reference TRBV28 and TRBJ2-7, the full variable domain is DVKVTQSSRYLVKRTGEKVFLECVQDMDHENMFWYRQDPGLGLRLIYFSYDVKMKEKGDIPEGYSVSREKKERFSLILESASTNQTSMYLCASGGRGKLLYEQYFGPGTRLTVT.

V gene TRBV15 combines with J gene TRBJ2-5; perhaps TRBD2 as D (6 bases). The CDR3 is 15 residues long. V was pared by 0 bases and J by 4 bases, with 12 bases between. Germline V gene lookup returns CDR1 LNHNV and CDR2 YYDKDF (reference sequence). Here the CDR3 DNA reads TGTGCCACCAGCAGAGATTTTAATAGCGGAGAGACCCAGTACTTC. Its translation: CATSRDFNSGETQYF.

The chain recombines TRBV15 with TRBJ2-1; no clear D. V lost 5 bases and J lost 6, with 17 bases in between. CDR1 and CDR2 (germline): LNHNV, YYDKDF (reference sequence). The CDR3 length is 15 residues. CDR3 sequence reads: CATSDERPPGNEQFF. CDR3 DNA sequence: TGTGCCACCAGCGATGAGCGCCCCCCCGGCAATGAGCAGTTCTTC.